This TCR beta chain comes out of a study of T cell repertoires in cytomegalovirus infection. Overall study: CMV infection plus the matching HLA type was flagged by public TCR beta signatures. Findings and caveats of the study: HLA-C-restricted CMV-specific TCR beta clonotypes prevailed in the ex vivo response. The cumulative frequency of public TCR beta families distinguished individuals who carried CMV together with the relevant HLA.

This clonotype appeared a few times. What it recognizes is unknown. Germline loops: CDR1 ENHRY, CDR2 SYGVKD. V was clipped by 0 bases and J by 4 bases; unmatched bases: 4. This CDR3 has 15 residues. TCRdb recomputed calls from the reads with MiXCR, one row per CDR3 protein. This table has some 390,000 distinct CDR3 sequences, around 18% appearing once. The chain has TRBV10-3 and TRBJ2-7; 9 bases are a match to TRBD1. This TCR came from a human donor in good health (CMV status not recorded). Some clones in this sample may be carry-over from other donors' samples. Sequenced input: PBMCs. The CDR3 DNA is TGTGCCATCAGTGAGTCGCTGGGACAGGGATACGAGCAGTACTTC. Residues: CAISESLGQGYEQYF.